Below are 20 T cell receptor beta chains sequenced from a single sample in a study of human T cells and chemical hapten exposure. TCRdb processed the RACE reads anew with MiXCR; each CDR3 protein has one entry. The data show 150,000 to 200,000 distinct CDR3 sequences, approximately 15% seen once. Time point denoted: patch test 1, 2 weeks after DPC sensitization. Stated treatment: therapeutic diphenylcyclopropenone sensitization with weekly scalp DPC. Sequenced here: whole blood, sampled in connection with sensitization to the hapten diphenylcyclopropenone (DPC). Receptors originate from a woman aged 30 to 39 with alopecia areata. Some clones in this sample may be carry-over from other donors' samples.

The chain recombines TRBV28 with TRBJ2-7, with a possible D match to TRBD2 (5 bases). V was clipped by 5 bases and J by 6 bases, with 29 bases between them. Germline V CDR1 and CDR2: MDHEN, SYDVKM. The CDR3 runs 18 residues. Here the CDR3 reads CASSLHRGPIGFRGEQYF. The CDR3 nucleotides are TGTGCCAGCAGTCTTCACCGGGGTCCGATAGGGTTTCGGGGCGAGCAGTACTTC.

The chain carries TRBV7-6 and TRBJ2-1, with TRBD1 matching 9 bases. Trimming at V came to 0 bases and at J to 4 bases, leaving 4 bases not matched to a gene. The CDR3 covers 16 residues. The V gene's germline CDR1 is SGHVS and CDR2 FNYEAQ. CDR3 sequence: CASSLASGQGYNEQFF. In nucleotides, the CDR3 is TGTGCCAGCAGCTTAGCGTCGGGACAGGGATACAATGAGCAGTTCTTC.

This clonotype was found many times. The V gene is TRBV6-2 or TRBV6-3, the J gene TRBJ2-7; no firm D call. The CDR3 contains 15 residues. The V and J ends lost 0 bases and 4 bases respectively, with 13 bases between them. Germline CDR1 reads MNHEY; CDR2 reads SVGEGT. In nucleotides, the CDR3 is TGTGCCAGCAGTTACTCGGACCGCCTTATTTACGAGCAGTACTTC. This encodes CASSYSDRLIYEQYF.

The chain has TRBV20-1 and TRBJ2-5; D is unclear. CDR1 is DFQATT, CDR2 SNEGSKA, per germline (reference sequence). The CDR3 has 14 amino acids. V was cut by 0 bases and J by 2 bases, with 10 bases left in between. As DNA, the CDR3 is TGCAGTGCTAGAGATGTTCTGGATCAAGAGACCCAGTACTTC. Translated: CSARDVLDQETQYF.

CDR3 sequence: CASSPGQGDISTDTQYF. CDR3 nucleotides: TGTGCCAGCAGCCCTGGACAGGGAGATATAAGCACAGATACGCAGTATTTT. V gene TRBV7-3 combines with J gene TRBJ2-3, with 8 bases identical to TRBD1. The CDR3 totals 17 residues. With 5 bases clipped from V and 0 bases from J, the junction kept 10 bases outside the gene matches. Germline loops: CDR1 SGHTA, CDR2 FQGTGA.

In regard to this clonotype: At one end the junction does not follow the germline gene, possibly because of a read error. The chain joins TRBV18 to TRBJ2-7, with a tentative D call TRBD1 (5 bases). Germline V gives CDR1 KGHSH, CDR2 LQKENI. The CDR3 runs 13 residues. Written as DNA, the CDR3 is TGTGCCAGCTCAGACAGAAGCTCCTACGAGCAGCACTTC. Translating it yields CASSDRSSYEQHF.

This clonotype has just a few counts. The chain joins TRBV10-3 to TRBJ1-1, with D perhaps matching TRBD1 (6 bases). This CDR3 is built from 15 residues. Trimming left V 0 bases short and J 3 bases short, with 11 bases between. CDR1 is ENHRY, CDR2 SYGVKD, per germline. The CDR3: CAISESGGGYTEAFF. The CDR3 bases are TGTGCCATCAGTGAGTCTGGAGGGGGTTACACTGAAGCTTTCTTT.

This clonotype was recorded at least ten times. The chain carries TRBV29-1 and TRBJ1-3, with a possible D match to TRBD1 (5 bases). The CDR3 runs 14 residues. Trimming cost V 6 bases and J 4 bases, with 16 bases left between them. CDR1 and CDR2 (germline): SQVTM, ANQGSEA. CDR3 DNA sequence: TGCAGCGTCAGCCTAAGGGGAGTGGGAAACACCATATATTTT. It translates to CSVSLRGVGNTIYF.

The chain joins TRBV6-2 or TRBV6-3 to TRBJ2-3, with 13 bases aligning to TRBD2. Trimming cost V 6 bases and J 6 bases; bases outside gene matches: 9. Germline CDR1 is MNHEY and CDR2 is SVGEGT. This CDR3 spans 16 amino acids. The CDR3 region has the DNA TGTGCCAGCAGCTCACAAACGACTAGCGGGAGGGATACGCAGTATTTT. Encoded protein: CASSSQTTSGRDTQYF.

CDR3 nucleotide sequence: TGCGCCAGCAGCTTGCGACAGCCGAACACTGAAGCTTTCTTT. Encoded protein: CASSLRQPNTEAFF. The rearrangement uses TRBV5-1 and TRBJ1-1; D is possibly TRBD1 (5 bases). Trimming left V 1 base short and J 1 base short, with 8 bases between. Germline CDR1 is SGHRS and CDR2 is YFSETQ. CDR3 length: 14 residues. The full variable domain, rest sourced from reference TRBV5-1 and TRBJ1-1, is KAGVTQTPRYLIKTRGQQVTLSCSPISGHRSVSWYQQTPGQGLQFLFEYFSETQRNKGNFPGRFSGRQFSNSRSEMNVSTLELGDSALYLCASSLRQPNTEAFFGQGTRLTVV.

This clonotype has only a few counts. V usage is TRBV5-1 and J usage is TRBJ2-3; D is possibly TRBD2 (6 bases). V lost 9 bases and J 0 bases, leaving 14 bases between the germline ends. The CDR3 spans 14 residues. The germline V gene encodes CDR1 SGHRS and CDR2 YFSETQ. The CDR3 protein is CATALGTSTDTQYF. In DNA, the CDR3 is TGCGCCACCGCCCTCGGGACTAGCACAGATACGCAGTATTTT.

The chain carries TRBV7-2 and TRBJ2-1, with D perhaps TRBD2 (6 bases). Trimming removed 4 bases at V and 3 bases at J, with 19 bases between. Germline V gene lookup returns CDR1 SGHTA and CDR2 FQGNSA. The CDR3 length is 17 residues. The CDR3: CASSSELTRLFYNEQFF. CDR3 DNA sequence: TGTGCCAGCAGCTCGGAATTGACTAGGCTCTTCTACAATGAGCAGTTCTTC.

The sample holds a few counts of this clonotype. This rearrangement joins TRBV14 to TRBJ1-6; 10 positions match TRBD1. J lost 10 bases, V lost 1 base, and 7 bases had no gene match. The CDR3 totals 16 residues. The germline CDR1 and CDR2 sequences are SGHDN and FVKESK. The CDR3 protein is CASSQGGTGAWSPLHF. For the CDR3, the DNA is TGTGCCAGCAGCCAAGGAGGGACAGGGGCTTGGTCACCCCTCCACTTT.

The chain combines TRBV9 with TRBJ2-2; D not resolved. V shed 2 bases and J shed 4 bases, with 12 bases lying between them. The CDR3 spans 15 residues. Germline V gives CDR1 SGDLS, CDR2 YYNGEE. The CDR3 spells CASSVQDGATGELFF. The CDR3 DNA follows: TGTGCCAGCAGCGTCCAAGACGGAGCCACCGGGGAGCTGTTTTTT.

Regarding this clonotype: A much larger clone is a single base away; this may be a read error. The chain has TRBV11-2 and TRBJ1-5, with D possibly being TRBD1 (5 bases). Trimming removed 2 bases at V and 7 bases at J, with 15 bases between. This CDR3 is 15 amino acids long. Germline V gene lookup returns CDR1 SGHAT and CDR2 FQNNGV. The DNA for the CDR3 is TGTGCCAGCAGCTTAAGCGGGGGATTGGAACAGCCCCAGCATTTT. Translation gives CASSLSGGLEQPQHF.

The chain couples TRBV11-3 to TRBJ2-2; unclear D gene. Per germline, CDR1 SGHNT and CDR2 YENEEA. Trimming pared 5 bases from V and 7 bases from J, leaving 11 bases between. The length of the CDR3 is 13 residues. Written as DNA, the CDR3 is TGTGCCAGCAGCCGTAGCTTAATCGGGGAGCTGTTTTTT. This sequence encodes CASSRSLIGELFF.

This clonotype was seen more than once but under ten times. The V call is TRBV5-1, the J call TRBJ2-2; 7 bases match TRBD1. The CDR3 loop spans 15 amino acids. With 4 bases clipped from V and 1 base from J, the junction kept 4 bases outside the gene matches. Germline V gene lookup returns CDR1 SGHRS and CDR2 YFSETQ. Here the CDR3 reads CASSRDSLNTGELFF. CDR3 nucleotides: TGCGCCAGCAGCAGGGACAGCCTGAACACCGGGGAGCTGTTTTTT.

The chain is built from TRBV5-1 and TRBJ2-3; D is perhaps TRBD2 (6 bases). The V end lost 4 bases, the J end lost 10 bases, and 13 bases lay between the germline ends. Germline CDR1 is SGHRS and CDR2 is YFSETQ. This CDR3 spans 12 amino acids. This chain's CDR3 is CASSPPGTAQYF. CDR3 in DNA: TGCGCCAGCAGCCCCCCGGGGACTGCGCAGTATTTT.

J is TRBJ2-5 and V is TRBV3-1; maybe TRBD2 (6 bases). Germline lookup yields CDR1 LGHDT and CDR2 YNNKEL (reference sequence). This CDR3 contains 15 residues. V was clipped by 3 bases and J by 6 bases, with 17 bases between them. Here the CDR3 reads CASSQGRTKVQTQYF. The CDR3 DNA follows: TGTGCCAGCAGCCAGGGGAGGACAAAGGTACAGACCCAGTACTTC.

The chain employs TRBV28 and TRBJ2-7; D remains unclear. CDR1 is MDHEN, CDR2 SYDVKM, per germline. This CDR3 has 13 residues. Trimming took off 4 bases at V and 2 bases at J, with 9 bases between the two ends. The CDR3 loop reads CASSSSNTYEQYF. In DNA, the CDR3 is TGTGCCAGCAGTTCATCTAATACCTACGAGCAGTACTTC.